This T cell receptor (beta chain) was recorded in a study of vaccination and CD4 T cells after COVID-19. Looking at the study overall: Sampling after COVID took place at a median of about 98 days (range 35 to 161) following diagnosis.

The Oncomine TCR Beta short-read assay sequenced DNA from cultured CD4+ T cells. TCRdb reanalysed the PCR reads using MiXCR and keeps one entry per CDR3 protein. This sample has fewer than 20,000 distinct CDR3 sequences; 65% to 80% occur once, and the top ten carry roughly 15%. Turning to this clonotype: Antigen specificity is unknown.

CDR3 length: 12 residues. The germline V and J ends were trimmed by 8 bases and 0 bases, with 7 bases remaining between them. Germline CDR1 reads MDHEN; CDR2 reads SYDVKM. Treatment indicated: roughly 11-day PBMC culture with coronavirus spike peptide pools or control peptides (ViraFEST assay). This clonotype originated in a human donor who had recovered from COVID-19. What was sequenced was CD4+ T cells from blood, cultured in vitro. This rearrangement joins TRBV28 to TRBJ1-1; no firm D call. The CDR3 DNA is TGTGCCAGCGGGCAGCTGAACACTGAAGCTTTCTTT. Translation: CASGQLNTEAFF.